These 25 T cell receptor beta chains were sequenced from one sample in a study of T cells in Graves' hyperthyroidism and ophthalmopathy. The TCR beta CDR3 regions underwent amplification using RNA transcripts as the source. In the first-round RT-PCR of the TCR CDR3, the HTBI primer set was used. TCRdb passed the multiplex PCR reads through MiXCR, listing each CDR3 protein once. The sample lists roughly 520,000 distinct CDR3 sequences, around 22% occurring once. The sample consisted of blood. These receptors came from a woman in her twenties or thirties with Graves' ophthalmopathy.

A word on this clonotype: Given a much more abundant clone one base away, this may be a read error. The V call is TRBV27, the J call TRBJ2-5, with 9 bases fitting TRBD2. J gave up 10 bases and V 3 bases, and 6 bases lay outside the gene matches. Germline CDR1 MNHEY, CDR2 SMNVEV (reference sequence). The CDR3 extends over 13 amino acids. CDR3 DNA: TGTGCCAGCAGTTTCGCGGGAGGGGGGATCCAGTACTTC. Residues: CASSFAGGGIQYF.

The chain links TRBV20-1 to TRBJ1-1; TRBD1 matches at 8 bases. The CDR3 runs 15 residues. J lost 2 bases, V lost 2 bases, and 7 bases had no gene match. CDR1 DFQATT and CDR2 SNEGSKA come from the germline V gene (reference sequence). CDR3 amino acids: CSARSPDRGNTEAFF. The CDR3 nucleotides read TGCAGTGCTAGATCCCCCGACAGGGGTAACACTGAAGCTTTCTTT.

This clonotype came up many times. V gene TRBV20-1 combines with J gene TRBJ1-2; the match to TRBD1 covers 8 bases. CDR1 and CDR2 (germline): DFQATT, SNEGSKA (reference sequence). This CDR3 contains 15 residues. The trim removed 5 bases at V and 3 bases at J, leaving 11 bases unmatched. The CDR3 spells CSALPPGGRDYGYTF. For the CDR3, the DNA is TGCAGTGCTCTTCCACCAGGGGGCAGGGACTATGGCTACACCTTC.

On this clonotype: Since no conserved phenylalanine or tryptophan closes the CDR3, a read error is the likely cause. The J gene is TRBJ1-2, the V gene TRBV18; 9 nucleotides line up with TRBD1. Per the germline V gene, CDR1 is KGHSH and CDR2 is LQKENI. J was trimmed by 7 bases and V by 1 base; bases with no gene match: 4. The CDR3 covers 14 residues. CDR3 DNA: TGTGCCAGCTCACCACTGGGACAGGGACTTGGCTACACCGTC. It encodes CASSPLGQGLGYTV.

This clonotype was observed a handful of times. The gene calls are TRBV11-2 and TRBJ1-6; D gene ambiguous. This CDR3 spans 15 amino acids. Trimming took 2 bases from V and 4 from J, leaving 9 bases between them. Germline CDR1 reads SGHAT; CDR2 reads FQNNGV. The CDR3 DNA follows: TGTGCCAGCAGCTTACCTCGAGGGTATAATTCACCCCTCCACTTT. Translation gives CASSLPRGYNSPLHF.

This clonotype was seen many times. This chain uses TRBV7-2 with TRBJ2-7; no definite D call. Trimming removed 1 base from V and 2 bases from J, with 6 bases in between. CDR1 SGHTA and CDR2 FQGNSA come from the germline V gene. This CDR3 comprises 13 residues. This CDR3 reads CASSLELAYEQYF. CDR3 DNA: TGTGCCAGCAGCTTAGAGCTGGCCTACGAGCAGTACTTC.

This clonotype was recorded a few times. J is TRBJ1-2 and V is TRBV6-5; D is uncertain. Germline lookup yields CDR1 MNHEY and CDR2 SVGAGI. Trimming took 2 bases from V and 5 from J, leaving 9 bases between them. This CDR3 has 13 amino acids. The CDR3 loop is CASSYMGGYGYTF. The DNA of the CDR3 is TGTGCCAGCAGTTACATGGGAGGGTATGGCTACACCTTC.

This clonotype was observed at least ten times. CDR3 region: CASRPGQTTTEQYF. CDR3 coding DNA: TGTGCCAGCAGACCGGGACAGACGACGACGGAGCAGTACTTC. This chain joins TRBV28 and TRBJ2-7, with 7 bases identical to TRBD1. The CDR3 sequence is 14 residues long. Germline V CDR1 and CDR2: MDHEN, SYDVKM. After removal of 6 bases from V and 7 bases from J, the junction contained 12 bases not matched to a gene. The whole variable domain, remainder taken from reference TRBV28 and TRBJ2-7, is DVKVTQSSRYLVKRTGEKVFLECVQDMDHENMFWYRQDPGLGLRLIYFSYDVKMKEKGDIPEGYSVSREKKERFSLILESASTNQTSMYLCASRPGQTTTEQYFGPGTRLTVT.

The chain combines TRBV6-5 with TRBJ1-5; D perhaps matches TRBD1 (6 bases). V shed 4 bases and J shed 6 bases, with 16 bases lying between them. Germline lookup yields CDR1 MNHEY and CDR2 SVGAGI. The CDR3 extends over 15 amino acids. CDR3 protein: CASSFSSEGGQPQHF. The CDR3 DNA sequence: TGTGCCAGCAGTTTTTCTTCCGAAGGGGGTCAGCCCCAGCATTTT.

This clonotype has ten or more counts. The genes are TRBV6-2 or TRBV6-3 and TRBJ1-1; D gene unclear. Trimming took 0 bases from V and 9 from J, leaving 8 bases between them. The germline gives CDR1 MNHEY, CDR2 SVGEGT. CDR3 size: 12 residues. This CDR3 is CASSYSYRQAFF. DNA of the CDR3: TGTGCCAGCAGTTACTCGTACAGACAAGCTTTCTTT.

This rearrangement joins TRBV2 to TRBJ2-6; possibly TRBD1 for D (6 bases). The CDR3 length is 17 residues. CDR1 and CDR2 (germline): SNHLY, FYNNEI. V shed 8 bases and J shed 0 bases, with 17 bases lying between them. CDR3 sequence reads: CASDRSGQLSGANVLTF. In nucleotides, the CDR3 is TGTGCCAGCGATCGGTCTGGACAGCTCTCTGGGGCCAACGTCCTGACTTTC.

The chain couples TRBV6-1 to TRBJ2-5, with TRBD1 matching 8 bases. The CDR3 is 13 amino acids. V lost 6 bases to trimming and J lost 7 bases; unmatched junction nucleotides: 7. Germline assignment: CDR1 MNHNS and CDR2 SASEGT. CDR3: CASRSGGEGTQYF. Here the CDR3 DNA reads TGTGCCAGCAGATCAGGGGGCGAAGGGACCCAGTACTTC.

The genes are TRBV7-9 and TRBJ2-7; 9 bases match TRBD1. CDR3 length: 14 amino acids. The ends lost 7 bases at V and 2 bases at J; junction bases unmatched: 6. Germline loops: CDR1 SEHNR, CDR2 FQNEAQ (reference sequence). CDR3 DNA sequence: TGTGCCAGCACCTGGGGGACAGGGCCCTACGAGCAGTACTTC. Protein: CASTWGTGPYEQYF.

V is TRBV30 and J is TRBJ1-2; the D is unclear. Germline V gives CDR1 GTSNPN, CDR2 SVGIG (reference sequence). CDR3 size: 17 residues. Trimming cost V 0 bases and J 5 bases, with 22 bases left between them. CDR3 residues: CAWSVRASRGGPYGYTF. CDR3 sequence (DNA): TGTGCCTGGAGTGTACGTGCTTCCCGAGGAGGTCCTTATGGCTACACCTTC.

This clonotype came up a few times. This chain links TRBV20-1 with TRBJ2-7, with D perhaps TRBD1 or TRBD2 (5 bases each). CDR1 and CDR2 (germline): DFQATT, SNEGSKA (reference sequence). The V gene lost 5 bases and the J gene lost 5 bases, with 16 bases spanning the gap. The length of the CDR3 is 13 residues. DNA of the CDR3: TGCAGTGCTGATTCGGGACCTCACCACGAGCAGTACTTC. Amino acid sequence: CSADSGPHHEQYF.

This clonotype was observed a few times. The CDR3 DNA reads as TGTGCCAGCTCACCTGGTCCCGGGGAAGCTTTCTTT. It translates to CASSPGPGEAFF. V gene TRBV18 combines with J gene TRBJ1-1; D is undetermined. The V gene's germline CDR1 is KGHSH and CDR2 LQKENI. Trimming shortened V by 3 bases and J by 8 bases, and 10 bases separated the two germline ends. The CDR3 contains 12 residues. The whole variable domain, remainder taken from reference TRBV18 and TRBJ1-1, is NAGVMQNPRHLVRRRGQEARLRCSPMKGHSHVYWYRQLPEEGLKFMVYLQKENIIDESGMPKERFSAEFPKEGPSILRIQQVVRGDSAAYFCASSPGPGEAFFGQGTRLTVV.

This clonotype was seen at least ten times. The gene calls are TRBV4-3 and TRBJ2-2; 9 bases are shared with TRBD1. This CDR3 spans 18 amino acids. J gave up 5 bases and V 0 bases, and 10 bases lay outside the gene matches. CDR1 and CDR2 (germline): LGHNA, YSLEER. DNA of the CDR3: TGCGCCAGCAGCCAAGATCAACGGACAGGGGTATGGACCGGGGAGCTGTTTTTT. Encoded protein: CASSQDQRTGVWTGELFF.

This clonotype was counted ten times or more. This rearrangement joins TRBV6-1 to TRBJ1-4; no clear D. Per the germline V gene, CDR1 is MNHNS and CDR2 is SASEGT. Trimming removed 3 bases at V and 0 bases at J, with 5 bases between. The CDR3 consists of 14 residues. CDR3 DNA sequence: TGTGCCAGCAGTGATTTTACAACTAATGAAAAACTGTTTTTT. It codes for CASSDFTTNEKLFF.

The rearrangement uses TRBV12-3 or TRBV12-4 and TRBJ2-2, with D perhaps assigned TRBD1 or TRBD2 (6 bases each). The CDR3 spans 18 residues. V dropped 2 bases and J dropped 7 bases, with 23 bases sitting between them. The CDR3 DNA reads as TGTGCCAGCAGTTTAATGGGTTGGGGGGCGCAGGGGAACGGGGAGCTGTTTTTT. This encodes CASSLMGWGAQGNGELFF.

The chain links TRBV11-2 to TRBJ1-2; unclear D gene. The CDR3 covers 13 residues. V was shortened by 2 bases and J by 4 bases, with 8 bases between the two germline ends. Germline V lookup: CDR1 SGHAT, CDR2 FQNNGV. CDR3 coding DNA: TGTGCCAGCAGCTTAACAGAGCTCTATGGCTACACCTTC. This translates into CASSLTELYGYTF.

This clonotype came up many times. V is TRBV6-1 and J is TRBJ1-6; tentatively, D is TRBD1 (6 bases). Germline values: CDR1 MNHNS, CDR2 SASEGT. CDR3 length: 15 amino acids. The V and J ends lost 4 bases and 3 bases respectively, with 10 bases between them. The CDR3 nucleotides are TGTGCCAGCAGTGTCGGACAGAACTATAATTCACCCCTCCACTTT. Protein: CASSVGQNYNSPLHF.

This clonotype was observed a handful of times. The V call is TRBV29-1, the J call TRBJ1-1; tentatively, D is TRBD1 (5 bases). The CDR3 has 13 residues. The germline V gene has CDR1 SQVTM and CDR2 ANQGSEA. V lost 4 bases and J lost 4, with 13 bases in between. As DNA, the CDR3 is TGCAGCGTTGGTGGGGGAAGGGGCACTGAAGCTTTCTTT. Encoded protein: CSVGGGRGTEAFF.

The chain is built from TRBV12-3 or TRBV12-4 and TRBJ2-7; no clear D. Trimming cost V 5 bases and J 6 bases, with 14 bases left between them. The CDR3 sequence is 13 residues long. The CDR3 DNA sequence: TGTGCCAGCAGTCTAGGACCGGATTTCGAGCAGTACTTC. This translates into CASSLGPDFEQYF.

This chain connects TRBV10-2 to TRBJ2-6; D uncertain. In germline, CDR1 is WSHSY, CDR2 SAAADI. V lost 7 bases, J lost 0 bases, and 13 bases lay in between. The CDR3 extends over 16 amino acids. The CDR3 spells CASISSNTSGANVLTF. DNA for the CDR3: TGCGCCAGCATTTCGTCTAACACCTCTGGGGCCAACGTCCTGACTTTC.

This clonotype showed up just a few times. V and J are TRBV28 and TRBJ2-5, with TRBD2 identical over 12 bases. There are 16 residues in the CDR3. Germline V gene lookup returns CDR1 MDHEN and CDR2 SYDVKM. Trimming removed 5 bases from V and 5 bases from J; junction bases left unmatched: 9. CDR3 loop: CASSAMRLAGVETQYF. CDR3 DNA: TGTGCCAGCAGTGCCATGCGACTAGCGGGAGTGGAGACCCAGTACTTC.